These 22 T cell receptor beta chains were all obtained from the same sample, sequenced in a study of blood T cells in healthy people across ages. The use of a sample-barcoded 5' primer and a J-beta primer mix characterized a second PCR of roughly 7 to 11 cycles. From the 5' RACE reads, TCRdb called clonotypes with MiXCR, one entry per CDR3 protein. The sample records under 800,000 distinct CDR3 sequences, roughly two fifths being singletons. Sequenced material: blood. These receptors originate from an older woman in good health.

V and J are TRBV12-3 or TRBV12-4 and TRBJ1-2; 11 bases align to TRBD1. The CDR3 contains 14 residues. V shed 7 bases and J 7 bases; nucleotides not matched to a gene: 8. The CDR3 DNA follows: TGTGCCAGCACTCTGGACAGGGGGCTCTCTGGCTACACCTTC. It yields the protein CASTLDRGLSGYTF.

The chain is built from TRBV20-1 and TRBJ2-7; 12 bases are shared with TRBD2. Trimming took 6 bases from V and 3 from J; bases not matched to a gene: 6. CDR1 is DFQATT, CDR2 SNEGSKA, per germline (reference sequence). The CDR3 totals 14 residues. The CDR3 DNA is TGCAGTGCCCACTGGACTAGCGGGATCTACGAGCAGTACTTC. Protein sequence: CSAHWTSGIYEQYF.

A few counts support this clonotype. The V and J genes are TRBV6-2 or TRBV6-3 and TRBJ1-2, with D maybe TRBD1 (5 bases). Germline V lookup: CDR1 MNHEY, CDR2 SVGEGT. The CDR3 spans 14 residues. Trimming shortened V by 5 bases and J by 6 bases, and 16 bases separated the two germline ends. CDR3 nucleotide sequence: TGTGCCAGCAGTCCCCGGGGCAGTCGCAATGGCTACACCTTC. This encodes CASSPRGSRNGYTF.

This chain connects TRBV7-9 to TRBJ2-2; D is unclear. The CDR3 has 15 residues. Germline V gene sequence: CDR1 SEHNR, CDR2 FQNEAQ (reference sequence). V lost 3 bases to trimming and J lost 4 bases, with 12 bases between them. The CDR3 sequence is CASSFKQTFTGELFF. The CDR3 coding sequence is TGTGCCAGCAGCTTTAAACAGACCTTCACCGGGGAGCTGTTTTTT. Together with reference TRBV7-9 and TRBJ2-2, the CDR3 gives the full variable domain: DTGVSQNPRHKITKRGQNVTFRCDPISEHNRLYWYRQTLGQGPEFLTYFQNEAQLEKSRLLSDRFSAERPKGSFSTLEIQRTEQGDSAMYLCASSFKQTFTGELFFGEGSRLTVL.

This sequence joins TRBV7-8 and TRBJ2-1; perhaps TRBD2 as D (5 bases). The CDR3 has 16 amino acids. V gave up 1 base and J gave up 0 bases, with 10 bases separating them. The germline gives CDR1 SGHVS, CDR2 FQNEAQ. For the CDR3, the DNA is TGTGCCAGCAGCTTAGAGGTGGGGAGCTCCTACAATGAGCAGTTCTTC. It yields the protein CASSLEVGSSYNEQFF. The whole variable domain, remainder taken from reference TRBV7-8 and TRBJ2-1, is GAGVSQSPRYKVAKRGQDVALRCDPISGHVSLFWYQQALGQGPEFLTYFQNEAQLDKSGLPSDRFFAERPEGSVSTLKIQRTQQEDSAVYLCASSLEVGSSYNEQFFGPGTRLTVL.

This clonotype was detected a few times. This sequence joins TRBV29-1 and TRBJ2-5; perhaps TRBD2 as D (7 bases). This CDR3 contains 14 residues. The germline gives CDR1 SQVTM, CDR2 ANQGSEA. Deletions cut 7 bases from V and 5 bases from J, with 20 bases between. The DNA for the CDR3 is TGCAGCGCCGGAGGGGGGGGCGGGTCGGAGACCCAGTACTTC. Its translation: CSAGGGGGSETQYF. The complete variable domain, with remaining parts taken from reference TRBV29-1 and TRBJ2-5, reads SAVISQKPSRDICQRGTSLTIQCQVDSQVTMMFWYRQQPGQSLTLIATANQGSEATYESGFVIDKFPISRPNLTFSTLTVSNMSPEDSSIYLCSAGGGGGSETQYFGPGTRLLVL.

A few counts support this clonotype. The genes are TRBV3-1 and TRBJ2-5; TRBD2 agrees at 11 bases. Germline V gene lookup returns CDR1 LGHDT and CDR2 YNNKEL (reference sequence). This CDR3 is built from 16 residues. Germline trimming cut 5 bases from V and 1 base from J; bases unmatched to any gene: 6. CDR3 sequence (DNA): TGTGCCAGCAGCTCCCGGACTAGCGGGTTCCAAGAGACCCAGTACTTC. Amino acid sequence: CASSSRTSGFQETQYF.

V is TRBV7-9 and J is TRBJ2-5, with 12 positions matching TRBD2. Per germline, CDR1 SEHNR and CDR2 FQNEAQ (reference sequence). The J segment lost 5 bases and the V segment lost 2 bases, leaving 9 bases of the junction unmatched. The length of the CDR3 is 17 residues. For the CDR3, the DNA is TGTGCCAGCAGCTTATCCGCTAGCGGGAGGGCGGCGGAGACCCAGTACTTC. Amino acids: CASSLSASGRAAETQYF.

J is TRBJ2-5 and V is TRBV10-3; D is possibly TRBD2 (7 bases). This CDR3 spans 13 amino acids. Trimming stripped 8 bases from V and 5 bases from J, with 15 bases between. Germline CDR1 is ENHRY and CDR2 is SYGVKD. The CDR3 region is CAIGGGSQETQYF. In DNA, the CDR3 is TGTGCCATCGGGGGCGGGAGTCAGGAGACCCAGTACTTC.

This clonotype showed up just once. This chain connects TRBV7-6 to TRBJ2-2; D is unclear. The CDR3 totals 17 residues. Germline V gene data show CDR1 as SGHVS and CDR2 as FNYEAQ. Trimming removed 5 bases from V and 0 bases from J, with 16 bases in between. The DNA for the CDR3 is TGTGCCAGCAGCCCTACCCCGGACCGAGCGAACACCGGGGAGCTGTTTTTT. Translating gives CASSPTPDRANTGELFF.

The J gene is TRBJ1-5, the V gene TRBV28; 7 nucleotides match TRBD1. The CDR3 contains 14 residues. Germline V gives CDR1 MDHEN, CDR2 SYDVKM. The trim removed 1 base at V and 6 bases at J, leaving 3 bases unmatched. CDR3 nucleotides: TGTGCCAGCAGTTTATCACAGGGGAGTCAGCCCCAGCATTTT. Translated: CASSLSQGSQPQHF.

The CDR3 reads CASSLGLVHTDTQYF. CDR3 coding DNA: TGTGCCAGCAGCTTGGGACTAGTACACACAGATACGCAGTATTTT. This rearrangement joins TRBV7-2 to TRBJ2-3; 8 positions match TRBD2. Germline CDR1 SGHTA, CDR2 FQGNSA. The V segment lost 3 bases and the J segment 2 bases; nucleotides outside the gene matches: 4. The CDR3 length is 15 residues.

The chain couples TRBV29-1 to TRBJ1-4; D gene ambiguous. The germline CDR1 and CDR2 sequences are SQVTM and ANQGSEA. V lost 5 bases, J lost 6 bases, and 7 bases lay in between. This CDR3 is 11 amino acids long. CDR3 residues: CSVLRDEKLFF. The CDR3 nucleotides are TGCAGCGTTTTAAGGGATGAAAAACTGTTTTTT.

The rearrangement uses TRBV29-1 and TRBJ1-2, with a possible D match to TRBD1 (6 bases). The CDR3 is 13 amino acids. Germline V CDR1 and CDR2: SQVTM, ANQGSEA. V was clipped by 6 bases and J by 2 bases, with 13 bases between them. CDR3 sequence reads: CSVTRGGNYGYTF. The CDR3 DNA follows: TGCAGCGTGACGAGGGGGGGGAACTATGGCTACACCTTC.

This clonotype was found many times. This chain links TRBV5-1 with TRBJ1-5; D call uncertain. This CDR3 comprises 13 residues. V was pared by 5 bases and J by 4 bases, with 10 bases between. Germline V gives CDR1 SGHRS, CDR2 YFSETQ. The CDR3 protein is CASSPDGNQPQHF. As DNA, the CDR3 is TGCGCCAGCAGTCCTGACGGTAATCAGCCCCAGCATTTT.

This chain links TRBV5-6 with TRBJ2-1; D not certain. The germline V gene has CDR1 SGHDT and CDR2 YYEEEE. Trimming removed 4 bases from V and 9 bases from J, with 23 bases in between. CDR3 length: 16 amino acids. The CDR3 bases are TGTGCCAGCAGCCGACTCGAAAGGGTGGCATTCGGTGAGCAGTTCTTC. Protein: CASSRLERVAFGEQFF.

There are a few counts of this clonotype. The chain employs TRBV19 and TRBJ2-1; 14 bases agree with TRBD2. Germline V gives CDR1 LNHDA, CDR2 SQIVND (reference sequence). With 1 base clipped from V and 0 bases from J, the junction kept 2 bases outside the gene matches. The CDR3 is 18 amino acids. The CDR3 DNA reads TGTGCCAGTAGTATAGGACTAGCGGGGGGGAGCTCCTACAATGAGCAGTTCTTC. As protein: CASSIGLAGGSSYNEQFF.

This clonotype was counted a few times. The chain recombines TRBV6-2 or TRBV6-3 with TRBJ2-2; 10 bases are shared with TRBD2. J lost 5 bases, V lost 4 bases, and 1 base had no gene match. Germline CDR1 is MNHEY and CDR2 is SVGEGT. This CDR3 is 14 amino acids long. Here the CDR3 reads CASSFSGRTGELFF. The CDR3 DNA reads TGTGCCAGCAGTTTTAGCGGGAGGACCGGGGAGCTGTTTTTT.

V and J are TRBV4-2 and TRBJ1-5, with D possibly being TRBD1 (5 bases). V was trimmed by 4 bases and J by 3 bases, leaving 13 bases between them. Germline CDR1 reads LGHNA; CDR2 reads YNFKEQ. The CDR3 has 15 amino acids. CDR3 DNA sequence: TGTGCCAGCAGCCTTGACAGCGGGTTCAATCAGCCCCAGCATTTT. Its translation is CASSLDSGFNQPQHF.

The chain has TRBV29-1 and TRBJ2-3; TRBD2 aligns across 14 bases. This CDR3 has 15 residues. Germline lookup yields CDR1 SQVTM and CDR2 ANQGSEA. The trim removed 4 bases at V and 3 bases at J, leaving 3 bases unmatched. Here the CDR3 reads CSVGGLAGDTDTQYF. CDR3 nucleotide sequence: TGCAGCGTTGGGGGACTAGCGGGGGATACAGATACGCAGTATTTT.

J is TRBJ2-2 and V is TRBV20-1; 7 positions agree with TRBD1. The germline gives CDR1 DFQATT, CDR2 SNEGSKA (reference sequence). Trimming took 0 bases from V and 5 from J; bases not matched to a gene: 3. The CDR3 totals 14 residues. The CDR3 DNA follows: TGCAGTGCTAGAGATCTGGACAGGACCGGGGAGCTGTTTTTT. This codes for CSARDLDRTGELFF.

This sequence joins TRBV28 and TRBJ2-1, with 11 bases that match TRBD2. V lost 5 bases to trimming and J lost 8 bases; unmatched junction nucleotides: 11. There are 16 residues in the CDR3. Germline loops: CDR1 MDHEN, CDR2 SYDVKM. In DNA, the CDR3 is TGTGCCAGCAGTCTGACCTTAGCGGGGGGGCCGGATGAGCAGTTCTTC. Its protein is CASSLTLAGGPDEQFF.